This T cell receptor (beta chain) was recorded in a study of cytomegalovirus exposure and HLA in healthy donors. A word on this clone: The antigen is not known.

Points from the study as a whole: An Asian-associated ancestry cluster reportedly showed fewer N-insertions than the approximately 620-donor mean in a later analysis. A missense variant in DCLRE1C was later tied to TCR beta V- and J-gene trimming. Relative to equally common others, HLA-associated TCR beta chains showed greater clonal expansion in a later analysis.

The CDR3 has 12 residues. Germline CDR1 is SGHVS and CDR2 is FQNEAQ. V lost 5 bases, J lost 10 bases, and 14 bases lay in between. It was with 60 Vbeta and 13 Jbeta primers that the PCR ran. Profiled with immunoSEQ multiplex PCR; TCRdb holds only in-frame clones, not every one. Counted here are about 140,000 clones, roughly three quarters occurring once; the ten biggest clones make up approximately 5%. The specimen sequenced was PBMCs. The source of this sequence is a woman between 50 and 59 years old in good health and CMV-seronegative. The chain carries TRBV7-8 and TRBJ1-1; D remains ambiguous. The CDR3 region is CASSTAGWGAFF. The DNA of the CDR3 is TGTGCCAGCAGCACGGCGGGGTGGGGAGCTTTCTTT.